This TCR beta chain was obtained from a study of T cells in Graves' hyperthyroidism and ophthalmopathy. TCR beta CDR3 regions were amplified from RNA. First-round RT-PCR of the TCR CDR3 relied on the HTBI primer set. TCRdb re-derived calls from the multiplex PCR reads in MiXCR, one entry per CDR3 protein. Of 200,000 to 250,000 distinct CDR3 sequences in the sample, approximately 17% were seen once. Diagnoses rested on clinical symptoms, serum thyroxine and TRAb, thyroid ultrasound and orbital computed tomography. Ten or more counts support this clonotype. Trimming stripped 6 bases from V and 7 bases from J, with 18 bases between. The CDR3 sequence is 14 residues long. Germline V gene lookup returns CDR1 SNHLY and CDR2 FYNNEI.

The rearrangement links TRBV2 to TRBJ1-1; a weak D match, TRBD1 (6 bases). Source material: blood. The clonotype originates from a man over 45 with Graves' hyperthyroidism. The CDR3 bases are TGTGCCAGCAGGACGAGGACAGCCCATGGTGAAGCTTTCTTT. It codes for CASRTRTAHGEAFF.